Listed below are T cell receptor beta chains from one sample, sequenced in a study of T-cell reconstitution after alpha-beta-depleted transplantation in children. From the PCR reads, TCRdb called clonotypes with MiXCR, one entry per CDR3 protein. This sample has 240,000 or so distinct CDR3 sequences, with roughly 8% found just once. The sample was PBMCs, mostly from graft donor cells, taken 180 days after TCRalphabeta/CD19-depleted stem cell transplant. The source is a male patient under 18 who had a stem cell transplant for acute lymphoblastic leukemia, so the T cells may come from the graft donor. Each CDR3 is given with its conserved first and last residue. The D gene is left open where the match is weak. Some rows mark clone size as missing; the rest say once, few, many or name a class of expanded clone.

CDR3 length: 14
clone size: .
J gene: TRBJ2-5
V gene: TRBV10-2
D gene: .
CDR3 DNA: TGCGCCAGCAGACAGGGGGGGACCAAAGAGACCCAGTACTTC
CDR3 protein: CASRQGGTKETQYF

CDR3 length: 13
clone size: many
J gene: TRBJ2-2
V gene: TRBV6-6
D gene: .
CDR3 DNA: TGTGCCAGCAGTTACTCGGTGGGCGGGGAGCTGTTTTTT
CDR3 protein: CASSYSVGGELFF

CDR3 length: 17
clone size: many
J gene: TRBJ2-3
V gene: TRBV9
D gene: TRBD1
CDR3 DNA: TGTGCCAGCAGCGCACCGTCGTGGGACAGGGCCACAGATACGCAGTATTTT
CDR3 protein: CASSAPSWDRATDTQYF

CDR3 length: 17
clone size: many
J gene: TRBJ1-1
V gene: TRBV25-1
D gene: .
CDR3 DNA: TGTGCCAGCAGTGAAAAAATGGGGAGGGAATTGCGCGCTGAAGCTTTCTTT
CDR3 protein: CASSEKMGRELRAEAFF

CDR3 length: 14
clone size: many
J gene: TRBJ2-2
V gene: TRBV12-3/TRBV12-4
D gene: .
CDR3 DNA: TGTGCCAGCAGTCCACAGGGAGGTCCCGGGGAGCTGTTTTTT
CDR3 protein: CASSPQGGPGELFF

CDR3 length: 15
clone size: .
J gene: TRBJ2-1
V gene: TRBV25-1
D gene: TRBD2
CDR3 DNA: TGTGCCAGCAGTGACTGGGGGGGACCCTACAATGAGCAGTTCTTC
CDR3 protein: CASSDWGGPYNEQFF

CDR3 length: 16
clone size: many
J gene: TRBJ1-1
V gene: TRBV6-5
D gene: .
CDR3 DNA: TGTGCCAGCAGTTACGCCACGGGTGGGGTGAACACTGAAGCTTTCTTT
CDR3 protein: CASSYATGGVNTEAFF

CDR3 length: 11
clone size: few
J gene: TRBJ2-7
V gene: TRBV6-2/TRBV6-3
D gene: .
CDR3 DNA: TGTACCGCGGGGCAGGGTTACGAGCAGTACTTC
CDR3 protein: CTAGQGYEQYF

CDR3 length: 11
clone size: few
J gene: TRBJ1-1
V gene: TRBV19
D gene: .
CDR3 DNA: TGTGCCAGTAGTATAGGCCTCGGGGTTCTCTTT
CDR3 protein: CASSIGLGVLF

CDR3 length: 12
clone size: many
J gene: TRBJ2-3
V gene: TRBV18
D gene: .
CDR3 DNA: TGTGCCAGCAGTCCCCCCACAGATACGCAGTATTTT
CDR3 protein: CASSPPTDTQYF

CDR3 length: 16
clone size: many
J gene: TRBJ2-7
V gene: TRBV27
D gene: .
CDR3 DNA: TGTGCCAGCAGTTTTACGCGGGGTGTGCAGCCCTACGAGCAGTACTTC
CDR3 protein: CASSFTRGVQPYEQYF

CDR3 length: 15
clone size: many
J gene: TRBJ2-3
V gene: TRBV5-1
D gene: TRBD1
CDR3 DNA: TGCGCCAGCAGCCCGGACAGGGCGGCCACAGATACGCAGTATTTT
CDR3 protein: CASSPDRAATDTQYF

CDR3 length: 15
clone size: many
J gene: TRBJ2-7
V gene: TRBV7-2
D gene: TRBD2
CDR3 DNA: TGTGCCAGCAGCCCCAGACTAGCGGGGCCCTACGAGCAGTACTTC
CDR3 protein: CASSPRLAGPYEQYF

CDR3 length: 14
clone size: .
J gene: TRBJ2-1
V gene: TRBV19
D gene: .
CDR3 DNA: TGTGCCAGTAGTATAGGGGCGGATTACAATGAGCAGTTCTTC
CDR3 protein: CASSIGADYNEQFF

CDR3 length: 14
clone size: many
J gene: TRBJ2-3
V gene: TRBV5-1
D gene: .
CDR3 DNA: TGCGCCAGCAGCTTGGAGGGTCTCTCAGATACGCAGTATTTT
CDR3 protein: CASSLEGLSDTQYF

CDR3 length: 19
clone size: many
J gene: TRBJ2-7
V gene: TRBV4-2
D gene: TRBD2
CDR3 DNA: TGTGCCAGCAGCCAAGAAGTTGGACTAGCGGGAGATCCCCGCTACGAGCAGTACTTC
CDR3 protein: CASSQEVGLAGDPRYEQYF

CDR3 length: 13
clone size: many
J gene: TRBJ2-2
V gene: TRBV12-3/TRBV12-4
D gene: .
CDR3 DNA: TGTGCCAGCAGGCCCACTAGGAACGGGGAGCTGTTTTTT
CDR3 protein: CASRPTRNGELFF

CDR3 length: 14
clone size: many
J gene: TRBJ2-2
V gene: TRBV28
D gene: .
CDR3 DNA: TGTGCCAGCAGCCAACTACAGGGAGGCGGGGAGCTGTTTTTT
CDR3 protein: CASSQLQGGGELFF

CDR3 length: 14
clone size: many
J gene: TRBJ2-7
V gene: TRBV29-1
D gene: .
CDR3 DNA: TGCAGCGTTGGGGTCCTGGCGGATCCCTACGAGCAGTACTTC
CDR3 protein: CSVGVLADPYEQYF

CDR3 length: 19
clone size: many
J gene: TRBJ2-6
V gene: TRBV4-3
D gene: .
CDR3 DNA: TGCGCCAGCAGCCAAGGGGTCTTGGAGGGCATCTCTGGGGCCAACGTCCTGACTTTC
CDR3 protein: CASSQGVLEGISGANVLTF

CDR3 length: 14
clone size: .
J gene: TRBJ2-1
V gene: TRBV11-3
D gene: TRBD2
CDR3 DNA: TGTGCCAGCAGCTTAACTAGCGGGAGCAATGAGCAGTTCTTC
CDR3 protein: CASSLTSGSNEQFF

CDR3 length: 15
clone size: .
J gene: TRBJ1-1
V gene: TRBV18
D gene: .
CDR3 DNA: TGTGCCAGCTCACCCCGAAATTTGAGGGACACTGAAGCTTTCTTT
CDR3 protein: CASSPRNLRDTEAFF

CDR3 length: 15
clone size: many
J gene: TRBJ2-7
V gene: TRBV3-1
D gene: TRBD1
CDR3 DNA: TGTGCCAGCAGCCAAGGGACAGGGGGTTCCTACGAGCAGTACTTC
CDR3 protein: CASSQGTGGSYEQYF

CDR3 length: 14
clone size: many
J gene: TRBJ1-4
V gene: TRBV6-5
D gene: .
CDR3 DNA: TGTGCCAGCAGTTACCTGGGGGGGGATGAAAAACTGTTTTTT
CDR3 protein: CASSYLGGDEKLFF

CDR3 length: 14
clone size: many
J gene: TRBJ1-2
V gene: TRBV10-3
D gene: .
CDR3 DNA: TGTGCCATCAGTGGTATCTGGACAAACTATGGCTACACCTTC
CDR3 protein: CAISGIWTNYGYTF